Listed below are T cell receptor beta chains from one sample, sequenced in a study of regulatory T cells in long-lasting Graves disease. TCRdb recomputed calls from the multiplex PCR reads with MiXCR, one row per CDR3 protein. The sample has 600,000 to 850,000 distinct CDR3 sequences; about 32% are singletons. Here the sequenced sample was peripheral blood mononuclear cells (PBMCs), taken when the disease was refractory, from a patient treated with antithyroid drugs. These receptors all stem from a female donor with Graves disease. CDR3s include the opening cysteine and the closing phenylalanine or tryptophan. D genes are given only for firm matches. Clone size is shown for a subset of rows, as once, few, many or a class of expanded clone.

cdr3_nt cdr3_aa v_call clone_size cdr3_length j_call d_call
TGTGCCAGCAGCTTAGGGTCTGATGGAACCGAGCAGTACTTC CASSLGSDGTEQYF TRBV11-2 - 14 TRBJ2-7 -
TGCGCCAGCAGCTTGGGGCAGGGGGGATACACTGAAGCTTTCTTT CASSLGQGGYTEAFF TRBV5-1 - 15 TRBJ1-1 TRBD1
TGCGCCAGCAGCCAAGAGGGCAGGGGGCAGTACGAGCAGTACTTC CASSQEGRGQYEQYF TRBV4-1 - 15 TRBJ2-7 TRBD1
TGTGCCAGCAGCCAACCAAGTGGACAGGCTAATGAAAAACTGTTTTTT CASSQPSGQANEKLFF TRBV14 few 16 TRBJ1-4 TRBD1
TGCGCCAGCAGCTTGGAGTTTTCAGGGGTGAATGGCTACACCTTC CASSLEFSGVNGYTF TRBV5-1 - 15 TRBJ1-2 -
TGCAGCGCGCTATCCAATGACTACGAGCAGTACTTC CSALSNDYEQYF TRBV29-1 - 12 TRBJ2-7 -
TGTGCCAGCAGCCAAGTCCAAGTGAACACTGAAGCTTTCTTT CASSQVQVNTEAFF TRBV3-1 few 14 TRBJ1-1 -
TGTGCCAGCAGTTTAATCAGGGCTGGCGGCTACACCTTC CASSLIRAGGYTF TRBV27 - 13 TRBJ1-2 -
TGTGCCAGCAGCTTAGCGTCGACAGGGGTCCGGTATGGCTACACCTTC CASSLASTGVRYGYTF TRBV3-1 few 16 TRBJ1-2 TRBD1
TGTGCCAGCAGCGCCGGGACTAGAAAGTTCTTC CASSAGTRKFF TRBV7-3 - 11 TRBJ2-1 TRBD2
TGCAGTGCTAGACCTCTCGGGACTAGGAAGGATACGCAGTATTTT CSARPLGTRKDTQYF TRBV20-1 - 15 TRBJ2-3 TRBD2
TGCAGTGCTCCCCTGACAGGGGGAAGTGGCTACACCTTC CSAPLTGGSGYTF TRBV20-1 - 13 TRBJ1-2 TRBD1
TGTGCCAGCAGAGGGACAGGGGGCCTCAATCAGCCCCAGCATTTT CASRGTGGLNQPQHF TRBV6-1 few 15 TRBJ1-5 TRBD1
TGTGCCAGCAGCACGCCGCGAGTGAACTTGAACACTGAAGCTTTCTTT CASSTPRVNLNTEAFF TRBV7-9 - 16 TRBJ1-1 -
TGTGCCAGCAGTTTATACACAATAAATTCACCCCTCCACTTT CASSLYTINSPLHF TRBV12-3/TRBV12-4 few 14 TRBJ1-6 -
TGTGCCAGCAGCAATGGACTAGCGGGATTCCAAGAGACCCAGTACTTC CASSNGLAGFQETQYF TRBV27 - 16 TRBJ2-5 TRBD2
TGTGCCAGCAGCGCATCCGGGCCTAGCAATCAGCCCCAGCATTTT CASSASGPSNQPQHF TRBV7-2 many 15 TRBJ1-5 -
TGTGCCATCAGTGAGTCGGGCAGACTGAACACTGAAGCTTTCTTT CAISESGRLNTEAFF TRBV10-3 few 15 TRBJ1-1 -
TGCGCCAGCAGCCAACTGGACAGAGTCCGAAACTATGGCTACACCTTC CASSQLDRVRNYGYTF TRBV4-1 - 16 TRBJ1-2 -
TGTGCCAGCAGCGCAGGGATTTTAGGCTATGGCTACACCTTC CASSAGILGYGYTF TRBV27 - 14 TRBJ1-2 -
TGCAGCGTTGAAGGTGTCGGGACAGCTAACACTGAAGCTTTCTTT CSVEGVGTANTEAFF TRBV29-1 few 15 TRBJ1-1 TRBD1
TGCAGCGTTGACCCCACGCGGGCTTTCTTT CSVDPTRAFF TRBV29-1 - 10 TRBJ1-1 -
TGTGCCAGCAGTCGCAGGGGGCGCGATCCACTAGCCAAAAACATTCAGTACTTC CASSRRGRDPLAKNIQYF TRBV28 - 18 TRBJ2-4 TRBD1
TGTGCCAGCAGTGAAGATGTCTACGAGCAGTACTTC CASSEDVYEQYF TRBV2 few 12 TRBJ2-7 -
TGCGCCAGCAGCTCCCCGACGGAGAATAACTATGGCTACACCTTC CASSSPTENNYGYTF TRBV5-1 few 15 TRBJ1-2 -
TGTGCCTGGAGTGGGACACCAATGAACACTGAAGCTTTCTTT CAWSGTPMNTEAFF TRBV30 - 14 TRBJ1-1 -
TGCAGTGCTAGAGGACCCGGGACTAGCGCCGAGCAGTACTTC CSARGPGTSAEQYF TRBV20-1 - 14 TRBJ2-7 TRBD2
TGCAGCGCTCCGACCCCCGGGGAGCTCCAAGAGACCCAGTACTTC CSAPTPGELQETQYF TRBV29-1 - 15 TRBJ2-5 -
TGTGCCAGCAGGGTTCTTGGTGGAGATGAAAAACTGTTTTTT CASRVLGGDEKLFF TRBV27 many 14 TRBJ1-4 -
TGTGCCTGGAGTACTCGGGAGACCCAGTACTTC CAWSTRETQYF TRBV30 - 11 TRBJ2-5 -
TGTGCCAGCAGTTCCGCTGCAACATTTGGCAGGGAAGCTTTCTTT CASSSAATFGREAFF TRBV28 few 15 TRBJ1-1 -
TGTGCCAGCAGTTTCGGGACAGGTAACACTGAAGCTTTCTTT CASSFGTGNTEAFF TRBV27 many 14 TRBJ1-1 TRBD1
TGCAGCGTAACCGAGGACAGGGTTTATGGCTACACCTTC CSVTEDRVYGYTF TRBV29-1 few 13 TRBJ1-2 TRBD1
TGTGCCAGCAGTGTTAGGCAGGTTCGCCTCTACGAGCAGTACTTC CASSVRQVRLYEQYF TRBV6-1 few 15 TRBJ2-7 -
TGTGCCAGCAGCTCAGGAGGCAGCCCCAATCAGCCCCAGCATTTT CASSSGGSPNQPQHF TRBV7-9 - 15 TRBJ1-5 -
TGTGCCAGCATGGTAGGGACAAGCTATGGCTACACCTTC CASMVGTSYGYTF TRBV28 few 13 TRBJ1-2 -
TGTGCCAGCAGGAACAGGGGCGGCTATGGCTACACCTTC CASRNRGGYGYTF TRBV27 few 13 TRBJ1-2 TRBD1
TGTGCCAGCAGTTTATTGCGAGGCGGGGAGCTGTTTTTT CASSLLRGGELFF TRBV12-3/TRBV12-4 many 13 TRBJ2-2 -
TGTGCCAGCAGTCTCCGGGACAGAGGTACCGGGGAGCTGTTTTTT CASSLRDRGTGELFF TRBV6-1 many 15 TRBJ2-2 TRBD1
TGTGCCATCACCGAGGGGGCGGGAGAGTTTCCCTACGAGCAGTACTTC CAITEGAGEFPYEQYF TRBV10-3 few 16 TRBJ2-7 -
TGTGCCAGCAGCTCGGGACAGGGTCTGGGCTACACCTTC CASSSGQGLGYTF TRBV11-2 few 13 TRBJ1-2 TRBD1
TGTGCCAGCAGCCCGACGGGGGGAGGGCCGCGGAACACCGGGGAGCTGTTTTTT CASSPTGGGPRNTGELFF TRBV7-9 - 18 TRBJ2-2 TRBD2
TGTGCCAGCACCGGGGGTTACAATGAGCAGTTCTTC CASTGGYNEQFF TRBV11-2 - 12 TRBJ2-1 -
TGTGCCAGCAGCTTAGTGGGACTAGCGGAGAACCAAGAGACCCAGTACTTC CASSLVGLAENQETQYF TRBV11-2 many 17 TRBJ2-5 TRBD2
TGTGCCAGCAGCTTAGACCGGGCCACCGGGGAGCTGTTTTTT CASSLDRATGELFF TRBV7-9 few 14 TRBJ2-2 -
TGTGCCTGGAGTGTACAGGGGGGGGCTGAAGCTTTCTTT CAWSVQGGAEAFF TRBV30 - 13 TRBJ1-1 TRBD1
TGCAGGAACATTCATAGAGGCTCCTACGAGCAGTACTTC CRNIHRGSYEQYF TRBV20-1 few 13 TRBJ2-7 -
TGTGCCAGCAGCCAGGGGCCCCTGCCAGAGACCCAGTACTTC CASSQGPLPETQYF TRBV12-3/TRBV12-4 - 14 TRBJ2-5 -
TGTGCCAGCAGCTTAGGAAGACAGATAAGCACAGATACGCAGTATTTT CASSLGRQISTDTQYF TRBV3-1 few 16 TRBJ2-3 -
TGTGCCAGTAGTCCGACTAGGTGGGAGACCCAGTACTTC CASSPTRWETQYF TRBV19 many 13 TRBJ2-5 -
TGTGCCAGCAGTGTGGGACAGGGGACTGGGGCCAACGTCCTGACTTTC CASSVGQGTGANVLTF TRBV6-1 many 16 TRBJ2-6 TRBD1
TGTGCCAGCAGCCAGGGACGGAGTAATGAAAAACTGTTTTTT CASSQGRSNEKLFF TRBV7-2 few 14 TRBJ1-4 -